This entry concerns a single T cell receptor beta chain. Its antigen is currently unknown. The data originate from a study of T cells after yellow fever vaccination. Overall study findings and caveats: Contamination of FACS-sorted repertoires by abundant clonotypes from the bulk population could occur. Subsequent to the booster, the majority of primary-vaccination clones reappeared (around 95% CD4, 70% to 90% CD8).

Per germline, CDR1 LGHDT and CDR2 YNNKEL (reference sequence). This CDR3 has 16 amino acids. Trimming cost V 6 bases and J 5 bases; bases outside gene matches: 9. TCR cDNA, made by 5'RACE template switching, carried an added universal primer site and UMIs. Each CDR3 protein gets one entry after TCRdb re-called the 5' RACE reads with MiXCR. The sample comprises 60,000 to 95,000 distinct CDR3 sequences, 7.3% of which are singletons, and approximately 28% rests with the top ten. The sample in question was CD8+ T cells sorted from PBMCs, obtained more than 8 days after the first yellow fever vaccination. The V gene is TRBV3-1, the J gene TRBJ2-1, with TRBD2 matching over 11 bases. The TCR comes from a man younger than 30 who received the YFV17D yellow fever vaccine. The CDR3 coding sequence is TGTGCCAGCAGACCAAAGCCTAGCGGGGGGAACAATGAGCAGTTCTTC. This codes for CASRPKPSGGNNEQFF.